The 15 T cell receptor beta chains below come from one sample, sequenced in a study of vaccination effects on CD4 cells after COVID-19. Viral peptide pools were used in the ViraFEST assay to expand antigen-specific CD4+ T cells, and sequencing came afterward. Isolating CD4+ T cells followed approximately 9 days of culture. This individual contracted SARS-CoV-2 between March and December 2020, as verified by PCR. The protocol was immunoSEQ multiplex PCR, while the TCRdb copy is restricted to in-frame clones and leaves out a portion. The sample gives roughly 70,000 clones, over 60% of which show up once; about 5% is in the top ten. Their specific antigens are unknown. The source was CD4+ T cells from PBMCs cultured with HIV peptides, collected before COVID-19 vaccination. Specified subset: HIV-1 Nef peptide pool negative control/reference culture. The receptors were sampled from a human donor who had a prior SARS-CoV-2 infection.

The CDR3 coding sequence is TGTGCCAGCAGCCCTTACCGGGACGGTACCGTGGCAGGATCCACCGGGGAGCTGTTTTTT. Translation: CASSPYRDGTVAGSTGELFF. V gene TRBV3-1 (or the pseudogene TRBV3-2) combines with J gene TRBJ2-2, with D perhaps matching TRBD1 or TRBD2 (5 bases each). V was pared by 4 bases and J by 4 bases, with 28 bases between. Germline assignment: CDR1 LGHDT and CDR2 YNNKEL (reference sequence). The CDR3 is 20 residues long.

The chain combines TRBV9 with TRBJ2-6, with 11 bases aligning to TRBD1. The CDR3 has 20 residues. V trimming: 2 bases; J trimming: 0 bases; junction bases outside the gene matches: 10. Germline assignment: CDR1 SGDLS and CDR2 YYNGEE. The chain's CDR3 is CASSVRTGGDFSSGANVLTF. The CDR3 nucleotides read TGTGCCAGCAGCGTTCGGACAGGGGGCGATTTCAGCTCTGGGGCCAACGTCCTGACTTTC.

V is TRBV6-5 and J is TRBJ1-2, with D possibly matching TRBD1 (6 bases). CDR1 and CDR2 from the germline V gene are MNHEY and SVGAGI. V dropped 2 bases and J dropped 8 bases, with 21 bases sitting between them. The CDR3 extends over 16 amino acids. The CDR3 here is CASSYQPKQGLKGYTF. CDR3 nucleotide sequence: TGTGCCAGCAGTTACCAACCAAAACAGGGTTTGAAGGGCTACACCTTC.

This sequence joins TRBV2 and TRBJ2-3, with TRBD1 matching 9 bases. This CDR3 is 14 amino acids long. Germline V lookup: CDR1 SNHLY, CDR2 FYNNEI. Trimming at V came to 5 bases and at J to 3 bases, leaving 3 bases not matched to a gene. The CDR3 DNA reads TGTGCCAGCAGTCAGGACAGGGGAACAGATACGCAGTATTTT. The encoded protein is CASSQDRGTDTQYF.

This clone was counted only a few times. This chain connects TRBV12-5 to TRBJ2-5; TRBD1 is a possible D gene (5 bases). The V end lost 6 bases, the J end lost 5 bases, and 13 bases lay between the germline ends. Germline assignment: CDR1 LGHNT and CDR2 FRNRAP. The CDR3 covers 13 residues. Here the CDR3 DNA reads TGTGCTAGTGGCCTAACAGGTTTGGAGACCCAGTACTTC. It translates to CASGLTGLETQYF.

The chain is built from TRBV27 and TRBJ2-5; no reliable D call. The CDR3 is 13 residues long. CDR1 and CDR2 (germline): MNHEY, SMNVEV (reference sequence). The V and J ends lost 2 bases and 2 bases respectively, with 6 bases between them. The CDR3 bases are TGTGCCAGCAGTTTAACCAGGCAAGAGACCCAGTACTTC. Its protein is CASSLTRQETQYF.

The genes are TRBV7-2 and TRBJ2-7; possibly TRBD2 for D (5 bases). Germline CDR1 is SGHTA and CDR2 is FQGNSA. The CDR3 is made up of 13 amino acids. Trimming stripped 1 base from V and 3 bases from J, with 7 bases between. The CDR3 protein is CASSLGGNYEQYF. The CDR3 bases are TGTGCCAGCAGCTTAGGAGGGAACTACGAGCAGTACTTC. The full variable domain, completed using reference TRBV7-2 and TRBJ2-7, is GAGVSQSPSNKVTEKGKDVELRCDPISGHTALYWYRQSLGQGLEFLIYFQGNSAPDKSGLPSDRFSAERTGGSVSTLTIQRTQQEDSAVYLCASSLGGNYEQYFGPGTRLTVT.

V and J are TRBV3-1 (or the pseudogene TRBV3-2) and TRBJ2-3; 11 nucleotides align to TRBD2. This CDR3 region has 16 residues. Germline V gene sequence: CDR1 LGHDT, CDR2 YNNKEL (reference sequence). V trimming: 4 bases; J trimming: 2 bases; junction bases outside the gene matches: 5. This chain's CDR3 is CASSRFSGGDTDTQYF. The CDR3 nucleotides read TGTGCCAGCAGCCGATTTAGCGGGGGGGACACAGATACGCAGTATTTT.

CDR3 residues: CASSVGQQGNQAAFF. In DNA, the CDR3 is TGTGCCAGCAGCGTAGGTCAGCAGGGGAACCAGGCGGCTTTCTTT. V and J are TRBV9 and TRBJ1-1; D possibly corresponds to TRBD1 (6 bases). This CDR3 spans 15 amino acids. Germline lookup yields CDR1 SGDLS and CDR2 YYNGEE. Trimming took 0 bases from V and 11 from J, leaving 20 bases between them.

This clone has only a few counts. The chain is built from TRBV5-1 and TRBJ2-7; D is unresolved. V was cut by 5 bases and J by 3 bases, with 12 bases left in between. CDR3 length equals 13 residues. In germline, CDR1 is SGHRS, CDR2 YFSETQ. The CDR3 DNA sequence: TGCGCCAGCAGTGTCCGCATGGGCTACGAGCAGTACTTC. This translates into CASSVRMGYEQYF.

The genes are TRBV5-1 and TRBJ2-7; perhaps TRBD2 as D (7 bases). CDR3 size: 15 residues. Trimming stripped 0 bases from V and 4 bases from J, with 14 bases between. Germline assignment: CDR1 SGHRS and CDR2 YFSETQ. The CDR3 here is CASSLVGGGGYEQYF. CDR3 DNA: TGCGCCAGCAGCTTGGTTGGGGGAGGGGGGTACGAGCAGTACTTC. The full variable domain, its missing parts supplied by reference TRBV5-1 and TRBJ2-7, is KAGVTQTPRYLIKTRGQQVTLSCSPISGHRSVSWYQQTPGQGLQFLFEYFSETQRNKGNFPGRFSGRQFSNSRSEMNVSTLELGDSALYLCASSLVGGGGYEQYFGPGTRLTVT.

This chain uses TRBV18 with TRBJ2-3; 9 nucleotides agree with TRBD1. This CDR3 comprises 15 residues. J lost 3 bases, V lost 3 bases, and 4 bases had no gene match. Germline CDR1 reads KGHSH; CDR2 reads LQKENI. CDR3 coding DNA: TGTGCCAGCTCACCGGGACAGGGATTTACAGATACGCAGTATTTT. It yields the protein CASSPGQGFTDTQYF. The full variable domain, rest sourced from reference TRBV18 and TRBJ2-3, is NAGVMQNPRHLVRRRGQEARLRCSPMKGHSHVYWYRQLPEEGLKFMVYLQKENIIDESGMPKERFSAEFPKEGPSILRIQQVVRGDSAAYFCASSPGQGFTDTQYFGPGTRLTVL.

This sequence joins TRBV6-4 and TRBJ2-7; 9 bases fit TRBD2. Per the germline V gene, CDR1 is MRHNA and CDR2 is SNTAGT. This CDR3 region has 14 residues. Trimming cost V 10 bases and J 5 bases; bases outside gene matches: 12. CDR3 residues: CAIPLAGGRNEQYF. The CDR3, as DNA: TGTGCCATCCCCCTTGCGGGAGGGCGCAACGAGCAGTACTTC.

The gene calls are TRBV7-2 and TRBJ2-7; no reliable D call. Trimming shortened V by 3 bases and J by 4 bases, and 4 bases separated the two germline ends. From germline, CDR1 is SGHTA and CDR2 FQGNSA. CDR3 length equals 11 residues. Written as DNA, the CDR3 is TGTGCCAGCAGCTTCTATTACGAGCAGTACTTC. It encodes CASSFYYEQYF.

Here the CDR3 DNA reads TGTGCCAGCAGTTCCCCCGGGGCTAGCGGGAGGGCGGTCGAGTTGGAGACCCAGTACTTC. It specifies CASSSPGASGRAVELETQYF. The chain uses TRBV2 and TRBJ2-5; 12 positions agree with TRBD2. CDR3 length equals 20 residues. The J segment lost 5 bases and the V segment lost 5 bases, leaving 21 bases of the junction unmatched. Germline V gives CDR1 SNHLY, CDR2 FYNNEI.